This T cell receptor beta chain was found in a study of early T cells in non-severe SARS-CoV-2 infection. Study summary: Sequencing of bulk RNA from unsorted whole blood was done, without chain pairing. Study-wide results and limits: VDJdb matching favored anti-spike CD8 responses, missing private and CD4 specificities.

In its sample, this clonotype is medium-sized. Its target is not known. Unique molecular identifiers tagged individual cDNA molecules. TCRdb redid the calling of the 5' RACE reads with MiXCR, one entry per CDR3 protein. The table includes tens of thousands of distinct CDR3 sequences, around 5.7% detected once. Between the trimmed V and J ends, which lost 3 bases and 0 bases, there was a span of 6 bases. The V gene's germline CDR1 is SGHAT and CDR2 FQNNGV. This CDR3 is 13 amino acids long. The receptor's source is an adult who was a healthcare worker with PCR-confirmed SARS-CoV-2 infection or an uninfected control (not recorded which). Sequenced sample: whole blood. This chain uses TRBV11-2 with TRBJ2-7; TRBD2 is a possible D gene (5 bases). The CDR3 reads CASSLEVSYEQYF. The CDR3 coding sequence is TGTGCCAGCAGCTTGGAGGTCTCCTACGAGCAGTACTTC.